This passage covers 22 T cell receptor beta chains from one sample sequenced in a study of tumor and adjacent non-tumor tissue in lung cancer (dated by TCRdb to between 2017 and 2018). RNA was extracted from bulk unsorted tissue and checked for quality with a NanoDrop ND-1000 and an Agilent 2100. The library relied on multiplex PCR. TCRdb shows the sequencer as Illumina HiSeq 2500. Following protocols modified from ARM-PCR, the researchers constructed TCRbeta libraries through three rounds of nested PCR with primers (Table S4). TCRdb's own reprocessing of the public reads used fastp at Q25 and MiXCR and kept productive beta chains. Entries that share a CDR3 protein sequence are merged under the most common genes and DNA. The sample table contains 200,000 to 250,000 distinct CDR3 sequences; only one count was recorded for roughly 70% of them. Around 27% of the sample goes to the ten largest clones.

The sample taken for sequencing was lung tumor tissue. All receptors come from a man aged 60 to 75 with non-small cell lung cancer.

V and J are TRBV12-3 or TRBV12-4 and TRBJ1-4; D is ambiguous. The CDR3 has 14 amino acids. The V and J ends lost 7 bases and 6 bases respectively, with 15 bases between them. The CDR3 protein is CASINPTGDEKLFF. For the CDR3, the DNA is TGTGCCAGCATAAACCCAACTGGCGATGAAAAACTGTTTTTT.

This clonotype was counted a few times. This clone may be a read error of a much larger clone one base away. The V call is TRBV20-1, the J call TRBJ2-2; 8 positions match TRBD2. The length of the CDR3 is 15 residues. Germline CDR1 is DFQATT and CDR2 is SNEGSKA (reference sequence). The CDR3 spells CSARATSGGLGELVF. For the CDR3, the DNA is TGCAGTGCTAGAGCTACTAGCGGCGGGCTCGGGGAGCTGGTTTTT.

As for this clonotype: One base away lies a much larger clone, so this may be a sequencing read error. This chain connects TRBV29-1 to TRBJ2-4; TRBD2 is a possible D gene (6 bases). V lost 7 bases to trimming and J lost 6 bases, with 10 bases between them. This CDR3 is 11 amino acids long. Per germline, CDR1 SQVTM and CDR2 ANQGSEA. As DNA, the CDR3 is TGCAGCGGAAGGGGAGGAAACATTCAGTACTTC. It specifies CSGRGGNIQYF.

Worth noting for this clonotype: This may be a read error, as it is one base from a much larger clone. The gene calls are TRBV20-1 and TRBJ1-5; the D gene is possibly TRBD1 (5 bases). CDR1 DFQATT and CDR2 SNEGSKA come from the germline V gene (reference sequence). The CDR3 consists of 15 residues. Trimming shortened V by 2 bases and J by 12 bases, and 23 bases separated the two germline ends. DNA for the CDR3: TGCAGTGCTAGACCCCAGGGTACTCAATCAGCGAGCCAGCATTTT. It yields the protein CSARPQGTQSASQHF.

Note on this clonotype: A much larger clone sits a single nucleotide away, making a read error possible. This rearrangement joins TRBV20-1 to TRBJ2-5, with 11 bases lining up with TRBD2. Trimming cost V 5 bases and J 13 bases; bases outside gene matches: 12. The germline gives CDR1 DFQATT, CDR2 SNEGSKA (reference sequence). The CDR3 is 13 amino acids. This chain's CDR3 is CSALSPGLAAGYF. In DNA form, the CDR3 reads TGCAGTGCTTTATCACCGGGACTAGCGGCAGGGTACTTC.

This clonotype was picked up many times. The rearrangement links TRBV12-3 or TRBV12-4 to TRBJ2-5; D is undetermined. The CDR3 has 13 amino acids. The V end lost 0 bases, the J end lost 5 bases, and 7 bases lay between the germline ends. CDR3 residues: CASSLATRETQYF. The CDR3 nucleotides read TGTGCCAGCAGTTTAGCCACCCGGGAGACCCAGTACTTC.

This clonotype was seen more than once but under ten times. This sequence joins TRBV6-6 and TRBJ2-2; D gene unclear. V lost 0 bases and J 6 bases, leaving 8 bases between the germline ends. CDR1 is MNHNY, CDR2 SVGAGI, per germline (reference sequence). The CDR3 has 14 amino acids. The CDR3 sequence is CASSYSWVAGELFF. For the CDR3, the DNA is TGTGCCAGCAGTTACTCGTGGGTGGCCGGGGAGCTGTTTTTT.

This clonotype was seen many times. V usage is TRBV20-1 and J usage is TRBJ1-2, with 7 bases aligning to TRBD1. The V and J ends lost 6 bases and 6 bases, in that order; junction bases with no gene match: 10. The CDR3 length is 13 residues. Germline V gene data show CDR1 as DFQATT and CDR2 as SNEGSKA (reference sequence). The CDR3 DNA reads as TGCAGTGCCGAGGAGGGGGCCCTAAATGGCTACACCTTC. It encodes CSAEEGALNGYTF.

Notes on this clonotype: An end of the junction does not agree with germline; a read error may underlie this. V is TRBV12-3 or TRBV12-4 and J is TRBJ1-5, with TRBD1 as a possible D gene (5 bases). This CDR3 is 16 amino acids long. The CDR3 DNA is TGTGCCTGCAGTTTAGACAGCGGTAGGAGCAATCAGCCCCAGCATTTT. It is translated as CACSLDSGRSNQPQHF.

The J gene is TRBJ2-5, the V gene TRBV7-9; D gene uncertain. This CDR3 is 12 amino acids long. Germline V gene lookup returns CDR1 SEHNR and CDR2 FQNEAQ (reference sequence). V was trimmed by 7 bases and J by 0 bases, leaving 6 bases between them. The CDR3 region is CASIGYQETQYF. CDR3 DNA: TGTGCCAGCATAGGGTACCAAGAGACCCAGTACTTC.

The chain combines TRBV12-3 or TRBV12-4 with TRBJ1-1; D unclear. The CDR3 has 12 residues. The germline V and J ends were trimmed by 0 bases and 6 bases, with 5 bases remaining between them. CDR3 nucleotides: TGTGCCAGCAGTTTAGCTACTTCTGAAGCTTTCTTT. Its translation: CASSLATSEAFF.

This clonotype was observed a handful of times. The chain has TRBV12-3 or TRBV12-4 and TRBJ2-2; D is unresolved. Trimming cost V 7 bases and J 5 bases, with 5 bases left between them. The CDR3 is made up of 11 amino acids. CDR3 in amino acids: CASTLTGELFF. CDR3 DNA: TGTGCCAGCACCCTAACCGGGGAGCTGTTTTTT.

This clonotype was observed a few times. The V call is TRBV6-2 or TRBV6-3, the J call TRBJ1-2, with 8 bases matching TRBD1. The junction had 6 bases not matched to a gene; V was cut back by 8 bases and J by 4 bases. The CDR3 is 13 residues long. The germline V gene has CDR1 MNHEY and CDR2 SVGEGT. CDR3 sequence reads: CASGNDRGYGYTF. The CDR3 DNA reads TGTGCCAGCGGAAATGACAGGGGCTATGGCTACACCTTC.

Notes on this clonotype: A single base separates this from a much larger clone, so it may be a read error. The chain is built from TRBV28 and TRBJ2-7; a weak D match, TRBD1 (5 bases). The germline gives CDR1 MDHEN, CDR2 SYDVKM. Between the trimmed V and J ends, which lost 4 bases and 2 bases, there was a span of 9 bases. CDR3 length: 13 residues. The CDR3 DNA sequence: TGTGCCAGCAGTTCGCGACAGACCTACGAGCAGTACTTC. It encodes CASSSRQTYEQYF.

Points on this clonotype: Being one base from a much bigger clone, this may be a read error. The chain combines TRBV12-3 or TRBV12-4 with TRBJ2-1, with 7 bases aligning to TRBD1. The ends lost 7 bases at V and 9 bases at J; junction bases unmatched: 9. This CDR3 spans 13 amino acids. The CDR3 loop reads CASTSRGIIEQFF. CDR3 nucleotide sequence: TGTGCCAGCACCTCCAGGGGGATCATTGAGCAGTTCTTC.

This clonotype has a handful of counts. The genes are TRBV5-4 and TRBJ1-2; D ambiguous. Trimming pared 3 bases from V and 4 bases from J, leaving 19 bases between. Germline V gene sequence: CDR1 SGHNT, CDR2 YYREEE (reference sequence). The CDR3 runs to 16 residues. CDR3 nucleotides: TGTGCCAGCAGCTCTTGGGGATCGGAGATTCTCTATGGCTACACCTTC. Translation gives CASSSWGSEILYGYTF.

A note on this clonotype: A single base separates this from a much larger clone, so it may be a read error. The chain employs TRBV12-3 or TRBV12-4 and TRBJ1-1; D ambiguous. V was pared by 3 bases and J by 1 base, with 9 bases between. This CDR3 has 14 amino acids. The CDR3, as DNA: TGTGCCAGCAGTTTTTGGTGGAAGAACACTGAAGCTTTCTTT. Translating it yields CASSFWWKNTEAFF.

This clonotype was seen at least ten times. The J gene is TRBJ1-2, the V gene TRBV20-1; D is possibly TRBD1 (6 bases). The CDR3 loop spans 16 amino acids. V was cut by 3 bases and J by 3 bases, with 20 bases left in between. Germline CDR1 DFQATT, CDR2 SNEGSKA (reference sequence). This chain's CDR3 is CSASEGYRASDYGYTF. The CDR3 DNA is TGCAGTGCTAGTGAGGGCTACAGGGCGTCAGACTATGGCTACACCTTC.

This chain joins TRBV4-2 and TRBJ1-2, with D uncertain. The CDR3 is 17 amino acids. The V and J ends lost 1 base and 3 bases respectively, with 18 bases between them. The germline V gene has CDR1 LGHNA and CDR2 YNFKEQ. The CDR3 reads CASSQVELEQTHYGYTF. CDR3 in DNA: TGTGCCAGCAGCCAAGTGGAGCTCGAACAGACTCACTATGGCTACACCTTC.

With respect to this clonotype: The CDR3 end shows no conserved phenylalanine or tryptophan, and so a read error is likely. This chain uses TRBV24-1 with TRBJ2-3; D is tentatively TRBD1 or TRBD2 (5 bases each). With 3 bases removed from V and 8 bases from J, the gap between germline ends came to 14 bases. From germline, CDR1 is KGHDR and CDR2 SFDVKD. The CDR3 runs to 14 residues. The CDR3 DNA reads TGTGCCACCAGTGATCCCGGGGCAGTAGGTACGCAGTATTCT. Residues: CATSDPGAVGTQYS.

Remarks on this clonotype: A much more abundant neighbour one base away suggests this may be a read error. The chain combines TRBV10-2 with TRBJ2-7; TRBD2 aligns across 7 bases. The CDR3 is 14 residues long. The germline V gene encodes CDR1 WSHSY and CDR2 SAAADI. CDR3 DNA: TGCACCAGCAGTGAGCTGGCGGGAGTAAACGAGCAGTACTTC. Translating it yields CTSSELAGVNEQYF.

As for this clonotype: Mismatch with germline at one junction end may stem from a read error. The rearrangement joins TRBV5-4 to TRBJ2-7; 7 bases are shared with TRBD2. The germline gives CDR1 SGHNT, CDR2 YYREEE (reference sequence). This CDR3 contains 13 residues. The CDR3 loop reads CTSSTGLVHEQYF. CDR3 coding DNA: TGTACCAGCAGCACAGGACTAGTCCACGAGCAGTACTTC.